The 5 T cell receptor beta chains listed next were all sequenced from one sample in a study of blood T cell repertoires in COVID-19. Repertoires were generated with immunoSEQ multiplex PCR, while TCRdb's copy carries only in-frame clones and drops some. The sample has just over 650,000 clones; about 87% are singletons. What was sequenced was peripheral blood. The receptor source for this set is a woman between 18 and 29 years old with acute or convalescent COVID-19.

This clone occurred once. The chain couples TRBV19 to TRBJ2-3; 10 bases line up with TRBD1. This CDR3 has 14 residues. In germline, CDR1 is LNHDA, CDR2 SQIVND (reference sequence). V trimming: 6 bases; J trimming: 8 bases; junction bases outside the gene matches: 8. CDR3 nucleotides: TGTGCCAGTAGCAGGGACAGGGGTCGTGTTACGCAGTATTTT. Translated: CASSRDRGRVTQYF.

The chain has TRBV20-1 and TRBJ2-2; TRBD1 aligns across 8 bases. The CDR3 totals 15 residues. J was trimmed by 6 bases and V by 5 bases; bases with no gene match: 11. The V gene's germline CDR1 is DFQATT and CDR2 SNEGSKA (reference sequence). CDR3 bases: TGCAGTGCTCGTGCCCGGACAGGGAAATCCGGGGAGCTGTTTTTT. Amino acid sequence: CSARARTGKSGELFF.

The chain has TRBV11-3 and TRBJ1-5; 8 nucleotides match TRBD1. The CDR3 has 19 amino acids. J gave up 0 bases and V 6 bases, and 16 bases lay outside the gene matches. Looked up from germline, CDR1 is SGHNT and CDR2 is YENEEA. CDR3 sequence (DNA): TGTGCCAGCAGAGACCCCGGCAGGGGGCTTGAAAATAGCAATCAGCCCCAGCATTTT. It yields the protein CASRDPGRGLENSNQPQHF.

This chain uses TRBV6-2 or TRBV6-3 with TRBJ1-2; D ambiguous. Deletions cut 5 bases from V and 2 bases from J, with 9 bases between. Germline-derived CDR1 and CDR2 are MNHEY and SVGEGT. This CDR3 contains 13 residues. DNA for the CDR3: TGTGCCAGCAGTCCAGACACGAACTATGGCTACACCTTC. As protein: CASSPDTNYGYTF.

This chain connects TRBV6-5 to TRBJ2-1; no firm D call. CDR3 length equals 13 residues. Looked up from germline, CDR1 is MNHEY and CDR2 is SVGAGI. V was pared by 2 bases and J by 4 bases, with 6 bases between. The CDR3 region is CASSYGRYNEQFF. CDR3 in DNA: TGTGCCAGCAGTTACGGCAGATACAATGAGCAGTTCTTC.